Shown below are 17 T cell receptor beta chains from a single sample sequenced in a study of T cells in Graves' hyperthyroidism and ophthalmopathy. Amplification yielded TCR beta CDR3 regions, with RNA transcripts as the source. The HTBI primer set drove a first-round RT-PCR of the TCR CDR3. One entry per CDR3 protein, called by TCRdb with MiXCR from the multiplex PCR reads. Of about 380,000 distinct CDR3 sequences listed, about 14% are singletons. Sequences were obtained from blood. These receptors were obtained from a man aged 30 to 39 with Graves' hyperthyroidism that later progressed to Graves' ophthalmopathy.

The chain uses TRBV3-1 and TRBJ2-1, with D perhaps given as TRBD1 or TRBD2 (6 bases each). Trimming stripped 1 base from V and 5 bases from J, with 9 bases between. The CDR3 contains 14 residues. Per the germline V gene, CDR1 is LGHDT and CDR2 is YNNKEL (reference sequence). This CDR3 reads CASSQGGAHNEQFF. In DNA, the CDR3 is TGTGCCAGCAGCCAAGGGGGGGCCCACAATGAGCAGTTCTTC.

This clonotype appeared many times. The chain joins TRBV12-3 or TRBV12-4 to TRBJ2-3; TRBD2 matches at 9 bases. The CDR3 extends over 15 amino acids. The junction had 2 bases not matched to a gene; V was cut back by 4 bases and J by 0 bases. The CDR3 coding sequence is TGTGCCAGCAGTTCGGGGACTAGCAGCACAGATACGCAGTATTTT. Translating gives CASSSGTSSTDTQYF.

This clonotype was seen repeatedly, ten times or more. The chain carries TRBV24-1 and TRBJ1-5; D perhaps matches TRBD1 (6 bases). The V and J ends lost 2 bases and 0 bases respectively, with 10 bases between them. This CDR3 contains 16 residues. The germline gives CDR1 KGHDR, CDR2 SFDVKD. This CDR3 reads CATSDSEGGSNQPQHF. The CDR3, as DNA: TGTGCCACCAGTGATTCCGAGGGGGGTAGCAATCAGCCCCAGCATTTT.

This clonotype showed up just a few times. The chain carries TRBV20-1 and TRBJ1-1; D is perhaps TRBD1 (6 bases). The CDR3 loop spans 12 amino acids. CDR1 and CDR2 from the germline V gene are DFQATT and SNEGSKA (reference sequence). V was trimmed by 6 bases and J by 7 bases, leaving 15 bases between them. The CDR3 here is CSAPDRSDEAFF. CDR3 nucleotide sequence: TGCAGTGCCCCAGACAGGAGTGATGAAGCTTTCTTT.

In its sample, this clonotype was seen a few times. The chain has TRBV20-1 and TRBJ1-6; D is possibly TRBD1 (6 bases). Germline V gives CDR1 DFQATT, CDR2 SNEGSKA (reference sequence). CDR3 size: 17 residues. Trimming shortened V by 3 bases and J by 0 bases, and 15 bases separated the two germline ends. Here the CDR3 DNA reads TGCAGTGCTAGTGGGAGGGGGTCCAGCTCCTATAATTCACCCCTCCACTTT. Translation gives CSASGRGSSSYNSPLHF.

The sample holds many counts of this clonotype. The chain recombines TRBV11-3 with TRBJ2-2; 7 bases line up with TRBD2. Per the germline V gene, CDR1 is SGHNT and CDR2 is YENEEA. This CDR3 is 14 amino acids long. The junction had 3 bases not matched to a gene; V was cut back by 2 bases and J by 6 bases. CDR3 sequence: CASSLTRGAGELFF. In nucleotides, the CDR3 is TGTGCCAGCAGCTTAACACGGGGGGCCGGGGAGCTGTTTTTT.

The V call is TRBV7-2, the J call TRBJ2-7, with 9 bases aligning to TRBD1. Trimming took 4 bases from V and 9 from J; bases not matched to a gene: 10. The CDR3 spans 14 residues. Germline assignment: CDR1 SGHTA and CDR2 FQGNSA. The CDR3 sequence: CASSSGQGAFVQYF. CDR3 sequence (DNA): TGTGCCAGCAGCTCGGGACAGGGCGCCTTTGTGCAGTACTTC.

At least ten counts were recorded for this clonotype. The chain joins TRBV3-1 to TRBJ2-3; 11 nucleotides match TRBD1. The CDR3 extends over 18 amino acids. Trimming took 1 base from V and 4 from J; bases not matched to a gene: 10. Germline V gives CDR1 LGHDT, CDR2 YNNKEL (reference sequence). The CDR3 protein is CASSQVARDRGIADTQYF. The CDR3 nucleotides read TGTGCCAGCAGCCAAGTGGCTCGGGACAGGGGGATTGCAGATACGCAGTATTTT.

The chain joins TRBV12-3 or TRBV12-4 to TRBJ2-6, with D maybe TRBD1 (6 bases). This CDR3 is 16 amino acids long. V lost 7 bases and J lost 1, with 14 bases in between. Here the CDR3 reads CASTDPGESGANVLTF. The CDR3 DNA is TGTGCCAGCACCGATCCAGGGGAATCTGGGGCCAACGTCCTGACTTTC.

The V and J genes are TRBV9 and TRBJ2-5; D might be TRBD1 or TRBD2, each matching 7 bases. The germline V gene has CDR1 SGDLS and CDR2 YYNGEE. There are 16 residues in the CDR3. Trimming took off 0 bases at V and 5 bases at J, with 17 bases between the two ends. The CDR3 nucleotides are TGTGCCAGCAGCGTAGGCGGGGAGGGGGCGTGGGAGACCCAGTACTTC. This codes for CASSVGGEGAWETQYF. Drawing the rest from reference TRBV9 and TRBJ2-5, the complete variable domain is DSGVTQTPKHLITATGQRVTLRCSPRSGDLSVYWYQQSLDQGLQFLIQYYNGEERAKGNILERFSAQQFPDLHSELNLSSLELGDSALYFCASSVGGEGAWETQYFGPGTRLLVL.

This clonotype came up many times. The chain has TRBV6-1 and TRBJ2-7, with no clear D. V was trimmed by 6 bases and J by 2 bases, leaving 20 bases between them. Looked up from germline, CDR1 is MNHNS and CDR2 is SASEGT. This CDR3 is built from 16 residues. CDR3 in DNA: TGTGCCAGCAGCCCCGCACGCTCTCGTGAGCCCTACGAGCAGTACTTC. This codes for CASSPARSREPYEQYF.

The chain employs TRBV29-1 and TRBJ2-5, with D possibly matching TRBD1 (6 bases). The CDR3 has 12 residues. V lost 4 bases and J lost 2, with 8 bases in between. CDR1 and CDR2 (germline): SQVTM, ANQGSEA. As DNA, the CDR3 is TGCAGCGTTGCCGACAGGCAAGAGACCCAGTACTTC. Translated, it gives CSVADRQETQYF.

This clonotype occurred many times. DNA for the CDR3: TGCAGTGCTCCCACAGGGTCACAGCCCCAGCATTTT. This encodes CSAPTGSQPQHF. The chain combines TRBV20-1 with TRBJ1-5, with TRBD1 as a possible D gene (6 bases). CDR3 length: 12 residues. The V gene lost 5 bases and the J gene lost 7 bases, with 12 bases spanning the gap. The germline CDR1 and CDR2 sequences are DFQATT and SNEGSKA (reference sequence).

This clonotype was picked up many times. This sequence joins TRBV29-1 and TRBJ1-5; D is possibly TRBD1 (6 bases). The CDR3 length is 13 residues. Germline CDR1 reads SQVTM; CDR2 reads ANQGSEA. The V and J ends lost 5 bases and 3 bases respectively, with 11 bases between them. Here the CDR3 DNA reads TGCAGCGTTAGGGACACAAACAATCAGCCCCAGCATTTT. It is translated as CSVRDTNNQPQHF. The full variable domain, its missing parts supplied by reference TRBV29-1 and TRBJ1-5, is SAVISQKPSRDICQRGTSLTIQCQVDSQVTMMFWYRQQPGQSLTLIATANQGSEATYESGFVIDKFPISRPNLTFSTLTVSNMSPEDSSIYLCSVRDTNNQPQHFGDGTRLSIL.

The V call is TRBV4-1, the J call TRBJ2-2; 7 nucleotides agree with TRBD1. Germline CDR1 reads MGHRA; CDR2 reads YSYEKL. This CDR3 is built from 12 residues. Germline trimming cut 7 bases from V and 7 bases from J; bases unmatched to any gene: 3. CDR3 protein: CASTTGNGELFF. The CDR3 DNA follows: TGCGCCAGCACGACAGGGAACGGGGAGCTGTTTTTT.

This clonotype has just a few counts. The chain has TRBV20-1 and TRBJ1-2, with a weak D call TRBD1 (5 bases). The V gene's germline CDR1 is DFQATT and CDR2 SNEGSKA (reference sequence). Trimming left V 5 bases short and J 4 bases short, with 17 bases between. The CDR3 contains 14 residues. This chain's CDR3 is CSASNRVQGYGYTF. CDR3 nucleotide sequence: TGCAGTGCTTCCAACCGGGTCCAGGGCTATGGCTACACCTTC.

This clonotype was found many times. DNA for the CDR3: TGCAGTGCTAGAGTACAGGGTCGGGTAGGCACTGAAGCTTTCTTT. Protein sequence: CSARVQGRVGTEAFF. The chain combines TRBV20-1 with TRBJ1-1; D is perhaps TRBD1 (6 bases). This CDR3 is built from 15 residues. CDR1 and CDR2 (germline): DFQATT, SNEGSKA (reference sequence). Trimming removed 1 base at V and 4 bases at J, with 16 bases between.